This T cell receptor (beta chain) was obtained from a study of cytomegalovirus exposure and HLA in healthy donors. Study as a whole: Inside one of the first data releases sat 80 million to 95 million unique TCRs taken from HLA-typed donors. Study-level findings and limits: Cytomegalovirus-associated TCR beta chains were listed, numbering 150 to 200. Analysis was performed later, and it showed HLA-associated TCR beta chains to be more clonally expanded than equally common others.

V shed 5 bases, J shed 7 bases, and the junction held 9 bases outside the gene matches. There are 13 residues in the CDR3. Germline CDR1 GTSNPN, CDR2 SVGIG (reference sequence). As regards this clone: Its antigen remains unidentified.

No CMV serostatus was recorded for this donor. Primers: 60 Vbeta forward and 13 Jbeta reverse. Clones were sequenced by immunoSEQ multiplex PCR, and TCRdb holds only the in-frame ones, with some missing. The top ten clones hold under 3% of a sample with some 170,000 clones, 72% of them seen once. This sequence was found in a human donor in good health. Sequencing was done on a sample of PBMCs. V and J are TRBV30 and TRBJ1-2, with TRBD1 identical over 8 bases. This CDR3 is CAWQQDRVGGYTF. DNA for the CDR3: TGTGCCTGGCAGCAGGACAGGGTCGGTGGCTACACCTTC.